The clone carrying this T cell receptor beta chain was recorded many times. Its antigen is still unknown. This entry comes from a study of response to subunit inactivated influenza vaccine. The study's findings and limits: Authors suggested that a seasonal influenza vaccination recruits few new T cells each time.

TCRdb reanalysed the RT-PCR reads using MiXCR and keeps one entry per CDR3 protein. The sample has more than 150,000 distinct CDR3 sequences, roughly 8.7% seen once. This specimen consisted of non-naive T cells sorted from PBMCs, obtained on the day of vaccination. The source is a man in his fifties or sixties who received an inactivated influenza vaccine.

CDR3 sequence: CSTHLAGGLDTQYF. CDR3 nucleotide sequence: TGCAGTACCCACTTAGCGGGAGGGCTAGATACGCAGTATTTT. V gene TRBV20-1 combines with J gene TRBJ2-3; 11 bases map to TRBD2. Germline V lookup: CDR1 DFQATT, CDR2 SNEGSKA (reference sequence). The CDR3 consists of 14 residues. The V and J ends lost 8 bases and 5 bases, in that order; junction bases with no gene match: 9.